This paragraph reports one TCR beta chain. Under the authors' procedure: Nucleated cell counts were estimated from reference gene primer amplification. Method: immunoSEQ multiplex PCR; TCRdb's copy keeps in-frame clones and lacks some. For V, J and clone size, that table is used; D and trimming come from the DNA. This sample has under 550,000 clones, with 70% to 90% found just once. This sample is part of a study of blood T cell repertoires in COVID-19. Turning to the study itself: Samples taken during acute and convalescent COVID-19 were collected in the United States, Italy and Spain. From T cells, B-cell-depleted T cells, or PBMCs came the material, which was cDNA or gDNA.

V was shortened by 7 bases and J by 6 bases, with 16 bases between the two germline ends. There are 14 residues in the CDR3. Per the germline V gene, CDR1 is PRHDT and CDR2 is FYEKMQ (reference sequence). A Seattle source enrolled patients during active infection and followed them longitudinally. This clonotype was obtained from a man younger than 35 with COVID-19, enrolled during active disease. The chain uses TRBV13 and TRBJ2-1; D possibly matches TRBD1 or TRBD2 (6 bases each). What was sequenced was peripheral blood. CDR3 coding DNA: TGTGCCAGCACCCTAGGGGGGAGAGGCAATGAGCAGTTCTTC. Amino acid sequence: CASTLGGRGNEQFF.